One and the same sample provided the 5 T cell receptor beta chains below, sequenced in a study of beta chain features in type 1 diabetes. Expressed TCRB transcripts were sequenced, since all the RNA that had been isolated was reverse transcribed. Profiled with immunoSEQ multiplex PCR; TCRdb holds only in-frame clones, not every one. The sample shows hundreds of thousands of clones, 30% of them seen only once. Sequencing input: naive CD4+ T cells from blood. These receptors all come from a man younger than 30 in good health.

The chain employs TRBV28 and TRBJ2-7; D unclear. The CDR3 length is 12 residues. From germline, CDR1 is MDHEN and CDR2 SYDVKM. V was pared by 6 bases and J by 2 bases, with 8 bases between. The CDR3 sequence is CASSFLTYEQYF. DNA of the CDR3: TGTGCCAGCAGCTTTCTAACCTACGAGCAGTACTTC.

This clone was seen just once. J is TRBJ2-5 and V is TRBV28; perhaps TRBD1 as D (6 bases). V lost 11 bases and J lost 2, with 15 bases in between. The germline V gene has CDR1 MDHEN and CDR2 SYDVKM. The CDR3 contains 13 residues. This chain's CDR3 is CASRGWVQETQYF. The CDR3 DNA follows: TGTGCCTCAAGGGGGTGGGTTCAAGAGACCCAGTACTTC.

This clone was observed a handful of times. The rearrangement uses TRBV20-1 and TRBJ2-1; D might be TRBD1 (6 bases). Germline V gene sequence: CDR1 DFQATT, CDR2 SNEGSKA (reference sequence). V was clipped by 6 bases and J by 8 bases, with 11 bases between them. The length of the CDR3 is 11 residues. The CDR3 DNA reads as TGCAGTGCACGAACAGGGTATGAGCAGTTCTTC. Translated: CSARTGYEQFF.

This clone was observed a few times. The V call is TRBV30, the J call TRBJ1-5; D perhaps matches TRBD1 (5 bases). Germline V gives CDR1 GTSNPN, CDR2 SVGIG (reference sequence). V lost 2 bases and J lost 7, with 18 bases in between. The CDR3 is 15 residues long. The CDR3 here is CAWSLINGGDQPQHF. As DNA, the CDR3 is TGTGCCTGGAGTCTAATAAACGGGGGAGACCAGCCCCAGCATTTT.

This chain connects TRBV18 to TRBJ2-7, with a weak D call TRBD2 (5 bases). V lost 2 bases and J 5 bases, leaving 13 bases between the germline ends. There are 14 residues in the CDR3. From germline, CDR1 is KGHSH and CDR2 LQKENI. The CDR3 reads CASSPNFGRDEQYF. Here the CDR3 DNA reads TGTGCCAGCTCACCAAATTTTGGGAGAGACGAGCAGTACTTC.